One sample yielded the 29 T cell receptor beta chains listed below, sequenced in a study of shared clonotypes between healthy human individuals. Measured with immunoSEQ multiplex PCR; TCRdb has only the in-frame clones, and not every one. This sample has 2 million to 2.5 million clones, with nearly 97% found just once. Sequenced input: naive CD4+ T cells sorted from blood. Stated subset: CD45RA+ positively selected. The receptors come from a man aged 18 to 29 in good health.

The chain recombines TRBV30 with TRBJ2-5; 7 bases line up with TRBD2. The germline V gene encodes CDR1 GTSNPN and CDR2 SVGIG (reference sequence). With V trimmed by 5 bases and J by 1 base, 10 bases remained unmatched. CDR3 length: 15 residues. The CDR3 DNA follows: TGTGCCTGGTACGGAAAAGGGAGGGGCCAAGAGACCCAGTACTTC. Its protein product is CAWYGKGRGQETQYF.

The chain has TRBV14 and TRBJ2-2; D gene ambiguous. V was shortened by 0 bases and J by 6 bases, with 14 bases between the two germline ends. There are 16 residues in the CDR3. From germline, CDR1 is SGHDN and CDR2 FVKESK. The CDR3: CASSQESAFGAGELFF. The CDR3 region has the DNA TGTGCCAGCAGCCAAGAAAGCGCCTTTGGGGCCGGGGAGCTGTTTTTT.

The chain is built from TRBV6-1 and TRBJ2-1; D uncertain. CDR3 length: 16 amino acids. The germline V gene encodes CDR1 MNHNS and CDR2 SASEGT. With 2 bases removed from V and 3 bases from J, the gap between germline ends came to 14 bases. CDR3 sequence (DNA): TGTGCCAGCAGTGAATATGGGCAGTCCAACTACAATGAGCAGTTCTTC. Protein: CASSEYGQSNYNEQFF.

V is TRBV29-1 and J is TRBJ2-7; possible D gene TRBD2, 5 bases. V shed 0 bases and J shed 0 bases, with 9 bases lying between them. This CDR3 is built from 14 residues. Germline CDR1 SQVTM, CDR2 ANQGSEA. This CDR3 is CSVEDTGNSYEQYF. The CDR3 DNA is TGCAGCGTTGAAGATACGGGAAACTCCTACGAGCAGTACTTC.

This chain uses TRBV11-2 with TRBJ2-7; 10 positions agree with TRBD2. The length of the CDR3 is 15 residues. Losses at the gene ends were 4 bases for V and 6 bases for J; bases not matched to a gene: 9. Germline V gives CDR1 SGHAT, CDR2 FQNNGV. The CDR3 is CASSYPTVAGGEQYF. In DNA form, the CDR3 reads TGTGCCAGCAGCTATCCCACCGTAGCGGGAGGCGAGCAGTACTTC.

The rearrangement uses TRBV10-2 and TRBJ2-4; D unresolved. V shed 2 bases and J shed 7 bases, with 3 bases lying between them. Germline V CDR1 and CDR2: WSHSY, SAAADI. The CDR3 is made up of 11 amino acids. CDR3 sequence: CASSEGNIQYF. As DNA, the CDR3 is TGCGCCAGCAGTGAGGGGAACATTCAGTACTTC.

The CDR3 reads CASSGTVINQPQHF. The CDR3, as DNA: TGTGCCAGCTCAGGGACAGTTATCAATCAGCCCCAGCATTTT. V and J are TRBV18 and TRBJ1-5; 7 bases agree with TRBD1. CDR1 and CDR2 from the germline V gene are KGHSH and LQKENI. Trimming cost V 5 bases and J 3 bases; bases outside gene matches: 4. This CDR3 is built from 14 residues. Based on the CDR3 plus reference TRBV18 and TRBJ1-5, the full variable domain is NAGVMQNPRHLVRRRGQEARLRCSPMKGHSHVYWYRQLPEEGLKFMVYLQKENIIDESGMPKERFSAEFPKEGPSILRIQQVVRGDSAAYFCASSGTVINQPQHFGDGTRLSIL.

Turning to this clone: This specimen includes other DNA sequences encoding the same CDR3. The chain uses TRBV5-1 and TRBJ2-7; 9 positions agree with TRBD1. Trimming at V came to 3 bases and at J to 3 bases, leaving 4 bases not matched to a gene. Looked up from germline, CDR1 is SGHRS and CDR2 is YFSETQ. This CDR3 is 14 amino acids long. The CDR3 sequence is CASSSAGQGYEQYF. The CDR3, as DNA: TGCGCCAGCAGCTCGGCGGGACAGGGCTACGAGCAGTACTTC.

CDR3 sequence reads: CAISAGGANTDTQYF. DNA of the CDR3: TGTGCCATCAGTGCGGGCGGGGCGAACACAGATACGCAGTATTTT. This chain links TRBV10-3 with TRBJ2-3, with D possibly matching TRBD2 (6 bases). Between the trimmed V and J ends, which lost 4 bases and 2 bases, there was a span of 13 bases. CDR1 and CDR2 from the germline V gene are ENHRY and SYGVKD. This CDR3 has 15 residues.

The chain links TRBV2 to TRBJ1-6, with TRBD1 matching 9 bases. Germline V gene lookup returns CDR1 SNHLY and CDR2 FYNNEI. The CDR3 length is 14 residues. J gave up 10 bases and V 5 bases, and 6 bases lay outside the gene matches. The CDR3 coding sequence is TGTGCCAGCAGTATGGACAGGGGAAGCTCACCCCTCCACTTT. Protein sequence: CASSMDRGSSPLHF.

The V gene is TRBV6-6, the J gene TRBJ1-3; D remains ambiguous. The V end lost 0 bases, the J end lost 0 bases, and 9 bases lay between the germline ends. The length of the CDR3 is 16 residues. Germline loops: CDR1 MNHNY, CDR2 SVGAGI (reference sequence). The DNA of the CDR3 is TGTGCCAGCAGTTACTCGGCGGGTTTCTCTGGAAACACCATATATTTT. Translating gives CASSYSAGFSGNTIYF.

The table lists this clone with a count of one. This sequence joins TRBV5-6 and TRBJ1-1, with 9 bases that match TRBD1. The CDR3 consists of 15 residues. Germline assignment: CDR1 SGHDT and CDR2 YYEEEE. V shed 4 bases and J 5 bases; nucleotides not matched to a gene: 9. The CDR3 region is CASSPGTGRETEAFF. DNA of the CDR3: TGTGCCAGCAGCCCCGGGACAGGGAGGGAGACTGAAGCTTTCTTT.

This clone was seen just once. The chain employs TRBV30 and TRBJ2-7; D unclear. This CDR3 region has 11 residues. Germline CDR1 GTSNPN, CDR2 SVGIG (reference sequence). Trimming removed 5 bases at V and 0 bases at J, with 5 bases between. CDR3 in amino acids: CAWHYSYEQYF. The CDR3 bases are TGTGCCTGGCACTACTCCTACGAGCAGTACTTC.

The chain combines TRBV30 with TRBJ2-7, with a tentative D call TRBD1 (7 bases). Trimming took 0 bases from V and 6 from J, leaving 18 bases between them. The CDR3 has 15 residues. Germline V gene lookup returns CDR1 GTSNPN and CDR2 SVGIG (reference sequence). CDR3 loop: CAWSVQGRQAGEQYF. DNA for the CDR3: TGTGCCTGGAGTGTACAGGGGAGGCAGGCCGGCGAGCAGTACTTC.

V is TRBV28 and J is TRBJ1-1; the D is unclear. The CDR3 totals 16 residues. The V gene lost 2 bases and the J gene lost 1 base, with 14 bases spanning the gap. The germline gives CDR1 MDHEN, CDR2 SYDVKM. CDR3 residues: CASSLVIGWGNTEAFF. CDR3 in DNA: TGTGCCAGCAGTTTAGTCATAGGGTGGGGGAACACTGAAGCTTTCTTT.

The chain uses TRBV18 and TRBJ1-2; D remains ambiguous. This CDR3 region has 14 residues. CDR1 is KGHSH, CDR2 LQKENI, per germline. Trimming shortened V by 0 bases and J by 3 bases, and 8 bases separated the two germline ends. The chain's CDR3 is CASSPPADYYGYTF. DNA of the CDR3: TGTGCCAGCTCACCACCTGCAGACTACTATGGCTACACCTTC.

Concerning this clone itself: Other DNA variants within this sample encode the same CDR3. This chain joins TRBV18 and TRBJ2-2; perhaps D is TRBD1 or TRBD2 (5 bases each). V gave up 2 bases and J gave up 4 bases, with 11 bases separating them. The CDR3 runs 15 residues. The germline V gene encodes CDR1 KGHSH and CDR2 LQKENI. Here the CDR3 DNA reads TGTGCCAGCTCACCAGGGGGAAGTAGCACCGGGGAGCTGTTTTTT. Translation gives CASSPGGSSTGELFF.

This sequence joins TRBV10-3 and TRBJ2-1; D unresolved. CDR1 is ENHRY, CDR2 SYGVKD, per germline. Trimming took 5 bases from V and 6 from J, leaving 14 bases between them. This CDR3 is built from 14 residues. CDR3 amino acids: CAISPNYLSNEQFF. Written as DNA, the CDR3 is TGTGCCATCAGTCCCAATTACTTGTCCAATGAGCAGTTCTTC.

The V and J genes are TRBV7-8 and TRBJ1-6; possibly TRBD1 for D (6 bases). The CDR3 is made up of 14 amino acids. Germline CDR1 and CDR2: SGHVS and FQNEAQ. V lost 4 bases and J 10 bases, leaving 14 bases between the germline ends. CDR3 DNA sequence: TGTGCCAGCAGCTACGACAGGAGGGAGTCACCCCTCCACTTT. It codes for CASSYDRRESPLHF.

V and J are TRBV10-2 and TRBJ1-5; D gene unclear. Trimming took 6 bases from V and 0 from J, leaving 6 bases between them. This CDR3 has 13 amino acids. CDR1 and CDR2 (germline): WSHSY, SAAADI. CDR3 sequence: CASRVNSNQPQHF. DNA of the CDR3: TGCGCCAGCAGGGTTAATAGCAATCAGCCCCAGCATTTT.

For this clone: The same CDR3 arises from other DNA sequences in this sample as well. The chain employs TRBV5-1 and TRBJ1-1, with D possibly being TRBD1 (5 bases). V shed 0 bases and J shed 4 bases, with 10 bases lying between them. In germline, CDR1 is SGHRS, CDR2 YFSETQ. The CDR3 spans 14 residues. This CDR3 is CASSLGGGGTEAFF. The DNA for the CDR3 is TGCGCCAGCAGCTTGGGCGGGGGAGGCACTGAAGCTTTCTTT.

J is TRBJ2-5 and V is TRBV10-3; the match to TRBD2 covers 10 bases. The J segment lost 2 bases and the V segment lost 10 bases, leaving 7 bases of the junction unmatched. The CDR3 length is 14 residues. Germline V CDR1 and CDR2: ENHRY, SYGVKD. The CDR3 nucleotides read TGTGCCACCAAGACTAGCGGGTCGCAAGAGACCCAGTACTTC. This encodes CATKTSGSQETQYF.

The chain uses TRBV7-2 and TRBJ2-7, with D perhaps matching TRBD1 (6 bases). V shed 5 bases and J shed 6 bases, with 17 bases lying between them. The germline V gene has CDR1 SGHTA and CDR2 FQGNSA. The CDR3 runs to 14 residues. DNA of the CDR3: TGTGCCAGCAGCACCGGTACAGGGTTAGGCGAGCAGTACTTC. Amino acid sequence: CASSTGTGLGEQYF.

The V gene is TRBV4-3, the J gene TRBJ2-5; TRBD1 agrees at 12 bases. This CDR3 has 19 amino acids. After removal of 0 bases from V and 5 bases from J, the junction contained 13 bases not matched to a gene. Germline V gene sequence: CDR1 LGHNA, CDR2 YSLEER. CDR3 in DNA: TGCGCCAGCAGCCAAGAACCTTCCGGGACAGGGGGCTTTTGGGAGACCCAGTACTTC. This sequence encodes CASSQEPSGTGGFWETQYF.

The V call is TRBV7-2, the J call TRBJ2-3; D uncertain. The CDR3 has 15 residues. V lost 3 bases and J 2 bases, leaving 12 bases between the germline ends. CDR1 is SGHTA, CDR2 FQGNSA, per germline. The DNA for the CDR3 is TGTGCCAGCAGCTTGGTCCGGACGACCACAGATACGCAGTATTTT. Its translation: CASSLVRTTTDTQYF.

This clone was seen once. This sequence joins TRBV30 and TRBJ2-1; D gene ambiguous. In germline, CDR1 is GTSNPN, CDR2 SVGIG (reference sequence). The length of the CDR3 is 11 residues. V was cut by 8 bases and J by 3 bases, with 8 bases left in between. The chain's CDR3 is CARKNYNEQFF. CDR3 nucleotide sequence: TGTGCCCGGAAGAACTACAATGAGCAGTTCTTC.

Notes on this clone: Other nucleotide sequences from this sample produce the same CDR3. The chain joins TRBV10-3 to TRBJ2-7, with a possible D match to TRBD2 (5 bases). In germline, CDR1 is ENHRY, CDR2 SYGVKD. The length of the CDR3 is 13 residues. V lost 2 bases, J lost 2 bases, and 7 bases lay in between. This CDR3 reads CAISETGTYEQYF. Written as DNA, the CDR3 is TGTGCCATCAGTGAGACGGGAACCTACGAGCAGTACTTC.

The J gene is TRBJ2-3, the V gene TRBV6-1, with 7 bases that match TRBD1. Germline CDR1 reads MNHNS; CDR2 reads SASEGT. Trimming at V came to 5 bases and at J to 5 bases, leaving 7 bases not matched to a gene. The CDR3 runs to 14 residues. Written as DNA, the CDR3 is TGTGCCAGCAGTCTTGAGTCAGGGGGAGATACGCAGTATTTT. Its translation is CASSLESGGDTQYF.

This clone was counted once. The chain joins TRBV2 to TRBJ2-7; 11 bases fit TRBD1. Trimming cost V 6 bases and J 3 bases; bases outside gene matches: 7. Germline CDR1 reads SNHLY; CDR2 reads FYNNEI. This CDR3 comprises 15 residues. In nucleotides, the CDR3 is TGTGCCAGCAGGCTCGGGACAGGGGGTGACTACGAGCAGTACTTC. Residues: CASRLGTGGDYEQYF.